These T cell receptor beta chains were read from a single sample in a study of tumor-infiltrating lymphocytes in primary liver carcinoma. TCRdb independently ran MiXCR on the multiplex PCR reads; one entry per CDR3 protein. This sample has about 200,000 distinct CDR3 sequences; 70% to 90% occur once, and the top ten carry 15% to 20%. The sample consisted of tumor tissue from primary liver carcinoma. Receptors were obtained from a man aged 35 to 55 with primary liver carcinoma and hepatitis B virus infection. CDR3s include the opening cysteine and the closing phenylalanine or tryptophan. A D gene is named only where the DNA matches it firmly. Size values are once, few and many counts, or a class for expanded clones, and some rows have none.

size	V	J	D	CDR3	DNA
once	TRBV29-1	TRBJ2-1	TRBD2	CIVDVSWGGYNEHFF	TGCATCGTTGATGTGAGTTGGGGGGGATACAATGAGCATTTCTTC
-	TRBV4-3	TRBJ1-5	-	CANSQDPGGGKPQHF	TGCGCCAACAGCCAAGATCCGGGAGGGGGAAAGCCCCAGCATTTT
-	TRBV11-2	TRBJ2-6	-	CASSMGRDSGISLSGANVLTF	TGTGCCAGCAGCATGGGGAGAGACAGTGGCATTTCCCTCTCTGGTGCCAACGTCCTGACTTTC
-	TRBV11-1	TRBJ2-1	TRBD2	CVTSSTGRGDNEQFF	TGTGTCACCAGCTCGACCGGACGGGGGGACAATGAGCAGTTCTTC
-	TRBV28	TRBJ1-2	-	CASSLSAYGYSF	TGTGCCAGCAGTTTATCAGCCTATGGCTACAGCTTC
-	TRBV10-3	TRBJ1-3	-	CATNELHSRNTLYF	TGTGCCACAAATGAACTGCACTCCCGAAACACCTTATATTTT
-	TRBV4-3	TRBJ1-2	-	CASNQERDGAIYGYTF	TGCGCCAGCAACCAGGAAAGGGACGGAGCTATTTATGGTTACACCTTC
-	TRBV14	TRBJ1-2	TRBD1	CANIPGVGGYYGYTF	TGTGCCAACATCCCCGGTGTAGGGGGCTACTACGGCTACACCTTC
-	TRBV6-6	TRBJ1-2	-	CASTTAPRKYGYTF	TGTGCCAGCACCACGGCTCCCAGGAAATATGGCTACACCTTC
-	TRBV11-2	TRBJ1-4	-	CANSLGGSLEKLFF	TGTGCCAACAGCTTAGGAGGCAGCCTTGAAAAATTGTTTTTT
-	TRBV5-1	TRBJ2-3	-	CASTRVGDTDTHYF	TGTGCCAGCACCAGGGTCGGGGACACAGATACTCATTATTTT
-	TRBV7-2	TRBJ2-7	TRBD2	CATSYWGSGSYEQYF	TGTGCCACCAGCTATTGGGGTAGCGGGTCCTACGAGCAGTACTTC
-	TRBV29-1	TRBJ2-2	-	CSVLGHGPSGELFF	TGCAGCGTCCTCGGTCATGGACCCAGCGGGGAGCTGTTTTTT
-	TRBV6-5	TRBJ2-7	-	CASRHRLEGEYEQYF	TGTGCCAGCAGACACCGACTAGAGGGAGAGTACGAGCAATACTTC
-	TRBV29-1	TRBJ1-1	-	CSVELGLMNTEAIF	TGCAGCGTTGAACTTGGCCTCATGAACACCGAAGCTATCTTT
once	TRBV11-3	TRBJ2-1	TRBD2	CANSLGREGHDVHFF	TGTGCCAACAGCTTAGGGCGGGAGGGCCACGATGTGCACTTCTTC
-	TRBV29-1	TRBJ2-2	-	CSVLSPGPTGELFF	TGCAGCGTCCTCAGTCCGGGACCCACCGGAGAGCTGTTTTTC
-	TRBV6-6	TRBJ1-2	-	CASKKPDSLYGYSF	TGTGCCAGCAAAAAACCGGACAGCCTCTATGGCTACAGCTTC
many	TRBV5-1	TRBJ2-3	-	CASSDPSTGSDTQYF	TGCGCCAGCAGCGACCCTAGTACGGGTTCGGATACGCAGTATTTT
once	TRBV28	TRBJ1-1	-	CTRRKPRRANTEAFF	TGTACCAGAAGAAAACCCCGCAGGGCAAATACTGAAGCTTTCTTT
-	TRBV5-6	TRBJ1-5	-	CASGSLKDQPQHF	TGTGCCAGCGGCTCCTTAAAAGATCAGCCCCAGCATTTT
-	TRBV11-3	TRBJ2-3	-	CASSLAHRHKQYF	TGTGCCAGCAGCTTAGCCCATAGACATAAGCAGTATTTT
once	TRBV28	TRBJ1-5	-	CASSLYRAQPNQPQHF	TGTGCTAGCAGTTTATACAGGGCCCAACCCAATCAGCCCCAGCATTTT
-	TRBV11-1	TRBJ2-1	-	CASSLALGGQFF	TGTGCCAGCAGCTTAGCGCTCGGAGGGCAGTTCTTC
-	TRBV29-1	TRBJ2-7	TRBD1	CNPGTGTSYEQYF	TGCAACCCCGGGACAGGGACATCCTACGAGCAGTACTTC
few	TRBV11-2	TRBJ2-1	TRBD2	CANTSSGSPQSNEQFF	TGTGCCAACACAAGTAGCGGGAGCCCACAGAGCAATGAGCAGTTCTTC
few	TRBV29-1	TRBJ2-1	TRBD2	CSHHTSGDYNEQLF	TGCAGTCACCATACTAGCGGAGACTACAATGAGCAGCTCTTC
-	TRBV29-1	TRBJ2-2	-	CSVGISVANTEELFF	TGCAGTGTTGGGATTAGCGTGGCGAACACCGAGGAGCTGTTCTTT
-	TRBV6-1	TRBJ2-3	TRBD2	CASNEGGSSDTQYF	TGTGCTAGCAATGAAGGCGGGAGCTCAGATACGCAGTATTTT
-	TRBV11-1	TRBJ2-5	TRBD2	CAKTLTGLAGKTQYF	TGTGCCAAGACCCTCACGGGACTAGCGGGAAAGACCCAGTACTTC
-	TRBV6-1	TRBJ1-2	-	CASSELRNYGYTF	TGTGCCAGCAGTGAACTTCGAAACTATGGTTACACCTTC
once	TRBV11-2	TRBJ2-6	-	CATQRPRYGANFLSF	TGTGCCACCCAGCGGCCGCGCTATGGGGCCAACTTCCTGAGTTTC
-	TRBV10-3	TRBJ1-2	-	CAISVGRGGDGYTF	TGTGCCATCAGCGTCGGGAGGGGAGGGGATGGCTACACCTTC
-	TRBV29-1	TRBJ2-1	TRBD2	CSVEGTSGTLWVQFF	TGCAGCGTGGAAGGGACTAGCGGGACCCTTTGGGTGCAGTTCTTC
-	TRBV12-3/TRBV12-4	TRBJ1-2	-	CACTPGGEDYGYTF	TGCGCCTGCACCCCGGGGGGCGAGGACTATGGCTACACCTTC
-	TRBV5-1	TRBJ2-3	-	CASSLNGMGSINTQYF	TGCGCCAGCAGCTTGAACGGCATGGGAAGCATAAATACGCAGTACTTT
-	TRBV4-1	TRBJ1-1	-	CTNSRVVENTEAFF	TGTACCAACAGCCGGGTGGTAGAGAACACTGAAGCTTTCTTT
-	TRBV5-6	TRBJ2-5	-	CTSSPKGIGGETQYF	TGTACCAGCAGCCCCAAGGGGATTGGAGGGGAGACCCAGTACTTC
-	TRBV29-1	TRBJ2-2	-	CSVAGSVGRIGELFF	TGCAGCGTTGCGGGGAGTGTAGGGCGAATCGGGGAGTTGTTTTTT
-	TRBV11-1	TRBJ2-7	-	CTSRGKRSHEQYF	TGTACTAGCAGGGGGAAGCGATCCCACGAGCAGTACTTC
once	TRBV4-3	TRBJ2-7	-	CASSQDRGAGEEKYF	TGTGCCAGCAGCCAAGATAGGGGGGCGGGAGAGGAGAAGTACTTC
-	TRBV4-1	TRBJ2-1	TRBD2	CASSPELAGDYNKHFF	TGCGCCAGCAGCCCCGAACTAGCGGGGGATTACAATAAGCATTTCTTC
-	TRBV10-3	TRBJ1-1	-	CAISESFRSNTEAFF	TGTGCCATCAGTGAGTCATTCCGCTCTAACACTGAAGCTTTCTTT
-	TRBV5-1	TRBJ2-2	-	CASSDHLGGTNTGELFF	TGCGCCAGCAGCGACCACTTAGGCGGAACGAACACCGGGGAGCTGTTTTTT
-	TRBV4-2	TRBJ1-1	-	CASSQDRGNAEAFF	TGTGCTAGCAGCCAAGATCGCGGGAACGCTGAAGCTTTCTTT
once	TRBV6-1	TRBJ2-5	-	CASSRERGMMQTQYF	TGTGCCAGCAGCCGCGAGAGGGGTATGATGCAGACCCAGTACTTC
-	TRBV29-1	TRBJ1-1	-	CSVDHGWGMNSEAFF	TGTAGCGTTGACCACGGTTGGGGAATGAACAGTGAAGCTTTCTTT
few	TRBV5-5	TRBJ2-5	-	CASSSETRGETQYF	TGTGCTAGCAGCTCGGAGACTAGGGGAGAGACCCAATACTTC
-	TRBV29-1	TRBJ2-3	TRBD1	CRGGQGAITDTQYF	TGCAGGGGGGGACAGGGGGCGATCACAGATACGCAGTATTTT